The 26 T cell receptor beta chains reported below all come from one sample, sequenced in a study of T cell clonality in common variable immunodeficiency. The data were produced by immunoSEQ multiplex PCR, yet TCRdb's version contains in-frame clones alone and is incomplete. The sample contains 15,000 to 20,000 clones, none occurring once; around 15% lies in the top ten. Their specific antigens are unknown. General study findings and limits: Common variable immunodeficiency TCR beta sequences reportedly had fewer deletions and N-nucleotide insertions.

The sample comprised peripheral blood mononuclear cells. The receptors stem from a human donor with common variable immunodeficiency.

This clone appeared a few times. Read data end 3 residues before the CDR3 end; the end is taken from the germline J gene. The chain uses TRBV7-2 and TRBJ2-2; 7 nucleotides agree with TRBD1. V gave up 7 bases and J gave up 4 bases; unmatched junction bases: 9. This CDR3 comprises 15 residues. The germline V gene encodes CDR1 SGHTA and CDR2 FQGNSA. The covered CDR3 bases are TGTGCCAGCACCCCCCTCGGACAGGCCACCGGGGAG. Protein sequence: CASTPLGQATGE. The complete CDR3 protein is CASTPLGQATGELFF.

This clone was observed many times. The CDR3 end falls 3 residues outside the read, so it is completed with the germline J gene. The chain employs TRBV6-2 or TRBV6-3 and TRBJ2-1; D uncertain. Trimming stripped 7 bases from V and 4 bases from J, with 11 bases between. The length of the CDR3 is 13 residues. Germline CDR1 is MNHEY and CDR2 is SVGEGT. CDR3 DNA, as far as it was read: TGTGCCAGCAAGCTAGACCAATACAATGAG. As protein: CASKLDQYNE. From start to end, the CDR3 is CASKLDQYNEQFF.

This clone was counted between two and nine times. Read data end 3 residues before the CDR3 end; the end is taken from the germline J gene. The chain employs TRBV6-2 or TRBV6-3 and TRBJ1-5, with TRBD1 identical over 10 bases. Germline V gene sequence: CDR1 MNHEY, CDR2 SVGEGT. J was trimmed by 6 bases and V by 7 bases; bases with no gene match: 9. The length of the CDR3 is 15 residues. Partial CDR3 DNA: TGTGCCAGCACCAGAGGGACAGGGGTTAGTCAGCCC. It yields the protein CASTRGTGVSQP. The complete CDR3 sequence is CASTRGTGVSQPQHF.

The sample holds many counts of this clone. The read is 3 residues too short to cover the CDR3 end, so that end is filled in from the germline J gene. The J gene is TRBJ2-3, the V gene TRBV29-1; D remains unclear. The CDR3 runs to 14 residues. Germline V gives CDR1 SQVTM, CDR2 ANQGSEA. The V gene lost 4 bases and the J gene lost 2 bases, with 13 bases spanning the gap. The CDR3 DNA, read in part, is TGCAGCGTTGCTCAGGTTTCTGACACAGATACG. Translating it yields CSVAQVSDTDT. The whole CDR3 reads CSVAQVSDTDTQYF.

As to this clone: The CDR3 end is not reached by the read, which stops 3 residues before it; the germline J gene fills it in. V and J are TRBV19 and TRBJ2-4, with 7 bases aligning to TRBD2. CDR1 is LNHDA, CDR2 SQIVND, per germline (reference sequence). The ends lost 4 bases at V and 3 bases at J; junction bases unmatched: 9. The CDR3 spans 16 residues. The CDR3 loop reads CASSRGLLQSKNIQYF. The CDR3 DNA, read in part, is TGTGCCAGTAGTAGGGGACTACTCCAGAGCAAAAACATT.

This clone was picked up a small number of times. The read falls 3 residues short of the CDR3 end, and the missing part is taken from the germline J gene. The V gene is TRBV20-1, the J gene TRBJ2-5; D call uncertain. The CDR3 runs 12 residues. The germline CDR1 and CDR2 sequences are DFQATT and SNEGSKA (reference sequence). V was pared by 3 bases and J by 3 bases, with 8 bases between. The CDR3 spells CSASPQKETQYF. The DNA read from the CDR3 is TGCAGTGCTAGCCCCCAAAAAGAGACC.

This clone appeared a few times. Read coverage stops 3 residues before the CDR3 terminus; the germline J gene supplies the remainder. V usage is TRBV19 and J usage is TRBJ1-5; no firm D call. This CDR3 is 12 amino acids long. Germline V lookup: CDR1 LNHDA, CDR2 SQIVND (reference sequence). V was trimmed by 4 bases and J by 9 bases, leaving 10 bases between them. Incomplete CDR3 DNA: TGTGCCAGTAGTACACGCTCGGGGCCC. Its protein is CASSTRSGP. The CDR3 in its entirety is CASSTRSGPQHF.

This clone has a handful of counts. The DNA read from the CDR3 is TGTGCCAGCAGCCGCGAACGGGCCGGGGGTGAAAAA. This sequence encodes CASSRERAGGEK. The full CDR3 protein is CASSRERAGGEKLFF. This chain joins TRBV7-2 and TRBJ1-4; perhaps TRBD1 as D (5 bases). The missing CDR3 end, 3 residues past where the read stops, is filled in from the germline J gene. The V gene lost 5 bases and the J gene lost 7 bases, with 17 bases spanning the gap. CDR1 SGHTA and CDR2 FQGNSA come from the germline V gene. The CDR3 is 15 residues long.

This clone came up a few times. The observed sequence ends 3 residues before the CDR3 terminus, with the missing tail filled in from the germline J gene. The V call is TRBV7-9, the J call TRBJ2-1; D is possibly TRBD1 (6 bases). The germline V gene encodes CDR1 SEHNR and CDR2 FQNEAQ (reference sequence). V shed 4 bases and J shed 8 bases, with 15 bases lying between them. This CDR3 region has 14 residues. The CDR3 spells CASSSQTGIDEQFF. CDR3 bases read: TGTGCCAGCAGCTCCCAGACAGGTATCGATGAG.

This clone was seen more than once but under ten times. Sequencing ends 3 residues short of the CDR3 end; the germline J gene provides the rest. The chain links TRBV7-9 to TRBJ2-5; 7 bases are shared with TRBD1. Germline values: CDR1 SEHNR, CDR2 FQNEAQ (reference sequence). The CDR3 totals 11 residues. The chain's CDR3 is CSIRTGETQYF. The CDR3 bases that were read are TGTTCCATCCGGACAGGAGAGACC.

This clone rates as medium-sized. The read gets to within 3 residues of the CDR3 end, and the germline J gene fills in the rest. The chain carries TRBV29-1 and TRBJ2-3; TRBD1 matches at 8 bases. Losses at the gene ends were 7 bases for V and 3 bases for J; bases not matched to a gene: 3. Germline CDR1 reads SQVTM; CDR2 reads ANQGSEA. CDR3 length equals 12 residues. The sequenced part of the CDR3 DNA is TGCAGCGAAGACAGGGGTACAGATACG. Residues: CSEDRGTDT. The complete CDR3 reads CSEDRGTDTQYF.

Of note for this clone: The DNA ends 3 residues before the CDR3 does, and the rest of the CDR3 is filled in from the germline J gene. Other DNA sequences in this sample translate to the same CDR3. The rearrangement links TRBV18 to TRBJ2-7, with 8 bases matching TRBD1. Germline values: CDR1 KGHSH, CDR2 LQKENI. Trimming removed 3 bases from V and 4 bases from J; junction bases left unmatched: 5. The CDR3 runs 14 residues. The CDR3 DNA, read in part, is TGTGCCAGCTCACCTGGGGACAGGCGTTACGAG. Translation gives CASSPGDRRYE. The complete CDR3 reads CASSPGDRRYEQYF.

Notes on this clone: The sequenced fragment ends 3 residues before the CDR3 boundary, so the rest is inferred from the germline J gene. The V gene is TRBV7-3, the J gene TRBJ2-7, with D possibly matching TRBD2 (6 bases). The CDR3 runs to 14 residues. CDR1 and CDR2 from the germline V gene are SGHTA and FQGTGA. V lost 2 bases, J lost 6 bases, and 14 bases lay in between. The CDR3 bases that were read are TGTGCCAGCAGCTTAGGGGGGAGAAGCGGCGAG. This codes for CASSLGGRSGE. The whole CDR3 protein is CASSLGGRSGEQYF. Full variable domain (rest looked up from reference TRBV7-3 and TRBJ2-7): GAGVSQTPSNKVTEKGKYVELRCDPISGHTALYWYRQSLGQGPEFLIYFQGTGAADDSGLPNDRFFAVRPEGSVSTLKIQRTERGDSAVYLCASSLGGRSGEQYFGPGTRLTVT.

On this clone itself: The CDR3 is cut off 3 residues early in the read; its end comes from the germline J gene. The chain couples TRBV19 to TRBJ1-1; D gene uncertain. CDR3 length equals 15 residues. Germline V gene lookup returns CDR1 LNHDA and CDR2 SQIVND (reference sequence). The V gene lost 3 bases and the J gene lost 1 base, with 12 bases spanning the gap. CDR3 sequence: CASSIRRAGNTEAFF. The DNA read from the CDR3 is TGTGCCAGTAGTATTCGGCGGGCAGGGAACACTGAA.

In regard to this clone: The observed sequence ends 3 residues before the CDR3 terminus, with the missing tail filled in from the germline J gene. The chain is built from TRBV6-1 and TRBJ2-7, with a possible D match to TRBD1 (6 bases). V gave up 4 bases and J gave up 3 bases, with 13 bases separating them. Germline V gene data show CDR1 as MNHNS and CDR2 as SASEGT. The CDR3 length is 14 residues. The sequenced CDR3 bases are TGTGCCAGCAGTGCTAGGGACATCCACTACGAG. It is translated as CASSARDIHYE. The entire CDR3 reads CASSARDIHYEQYF.

This clone was detected many times. The sequence runs out 3 residues before the end of the CDR3; the remainder is reconstructed from the germline J gene. This chain connects TRBV2 to TRBJ2-3, with 13 bases matching TRBD2. CDR1 and CDR2 (germline): SNHLY, FYNNEI. Losses at the gene ends were 6 bases for V and 4 bases for J; bases not matched to a gene: 7. The CDR3 has 16 amino acids. The CDR3 here is CASRGLAGETSDTQYF. CDR3 bases read: TGTGCCAGCAGAGGACTAGCGGGAGAGACCTCAGATACG.

Comments on this clone: The read terminates 3 residues before the CDR3 end, so the remaining end is supplied by the germline J gene. The chain combines TRBV7-8 with TRBJ2-5, with TRBD2 matching 11 bases. V shed 1 base, J shed 4 bases, and the junction held 5 bases outside the gene matches. Germline values: CDR1 SGHVS, CDR2 FQNEAQ. The CDR3 covers 16 residues. Partial CDR3 DNA: TGTGCCAGCAGCTTAGGCCAACTAGCGGGAGTAGAGACC. Its protein is CASSLGQLAGVET. The complete CDR3 reads CASSLGQLAGVETQYF.

In its sample, this clone was seen many times. The missing CDR3 end, 3 residues past where the read stops, is filled in from the germline J gene. The rearrangement links TRBV5-1 to TRBJ2-2; D ambiguous. The germline V gene encodes CDR1 SGHRS and CDR2 YFSETQ. Between the trimmed V and J ends, which lost 2 bases and 7 bases, there was a span of 15 bases. This CDR3 contains 15 residues. This chain's CDR3 is CASSFLYGPVGELFF. The DNA read from the CDR3 is TGCGCCAGCAGCTTTCTTTATGGGCCTGTCGGGGAG. The entire variable domain, with the rest obtained from reference TRBV5-1 and TRBJ2-2, is as follows: KAGVTQTPRYLIKTRGQQVTLSCSPISGHRSVSWYQQTPGQGLQFLFEYFSETQRNKGNFPGRFSGRQFSNSRSEMNVSTLELGDSALYLCASSFLYGPVGELFFGEGSRLTVL.

This clone has a count of ten or more. With the read ending 3 residues before the CDR3 end, the germline J gene is used to fill in that end. V and J are TRBV18 and TRBJ1-5; D may be TRBD1 (5 bases). This CDR3 has 15 residues. Germline CDR1 is KGHSH and CDR2 is LQKENI. V lost 2 bases, J lost 5 bases, and 13 bases lay in between. The CDR3 DNA, read in part, is TGTGCCAGCTCACCATTTTCCAGGGCCGATCAGCCC. Translation: CASSPFSRADQP. The whole CDR3 sequence reads CASSPFSRADQPQHF.

Concerning this clone itself: The sequenced fragment ends 3 residues before the CDR3 boundary, so the rest is inferred from the germline J gene. The V and J genes are TRBV7-8 and TRBJ1-1; D gene ambiguous. There are 16 residues in the CDR3. The V gene lost 3 bases and the J gene lost 1 base, with 15 bases spanning the gap. From germline, CDR1 is SGHVS and CDR2 FQNEAQ. Partial CDR3 DNA: TGTGCCAGCAGCTTCGACCGGGGTAGTGGGAACACTGAA. Its translation is CASSFDRGSGNTE. The full CDR3 reads CASSFDRGSGNTEAFF.

This clone came up a few times. The read terminates 3 residues ahead of where the CDR3 ends, so the germline J gene completes it. This sequence joins TRBV19 and TRBJ1-2; no clear D. The germline V gene encodes CDR1 LNHDA and CDR2 SQIVND (reference sequence). The CDR3 has 15 residues. Deletions cut 5 bases from V and 2 bases from J, with 15 bases between. CDR3 sequence reads: CASSYAGFTNYGYTF. CDR3 DNA (partial): TGTGCCAGTAGTTACGCGGGGTTTACAAACTATGGC. Full variable domain (remainder filled in from reference TRBV19 and TRBJ1-2): DGGITQSPKYLFRKEGQNVTLSCEQNLNHDAMYWYRQDPGQGLRLIYYSQIVNDFQKGDIAEGYSVSREKKESFPLTVTSAQKNPTAFYLCASSYAGFTNYGYTFGSGTRLTVV.

This clone was observed at least ten times. The chain's CDR3 is CASRPDPLGGTQYF. CDR3 bases read: TGTGCCAGTAGACCCGACCCTCTAGGAGGGACC. The chain has TRBV19 and TRBJ2-5; tentative D call: TRBD2 (5 bases). The read terminates 3 residues before the CDR3 end, so the remaining end is supplied by the germline J gene. Between the trimmed V and J ends, which lost 6 bases and 7 bases, there was a span of 18 bases. The germline V gene has CDR1 LNHDA and CDR2 SQIVND (reference sequence). The CDR3 extends over 14 amino acids.

Relative to its sample, this clone is medium-sized. Read sequence stops 3 residues before the CDR3 end, and the germline J gene provides the missing end. V usage is TRBV5-1 and J usage is TRBJ2-2; D possibly matches TRBD1 or TRBD2 (5 bases each). The germline V gene has CDR1 SGHRS and CDR2 YFSETQ. V lost 4 bases and J lost 5, with 15 bases in between. The CDR3 is 15 residues long. The CDR3 sequence is CASSRGAEGTGELFF. Incomplete CDR3 DNA: TGCGCCAGCAGCAGAGGGGCCGAGGGAACCGGGGAG.

Comment on this clone: From the germline J gene comes the end of the CDR3, since the read stops 3 residues before it. The chain is built from TRBV7-8 and TRBJ2-2, with D perhaps TRBD2 (7 bases). The CDR3 loop spans 16 amino acids. The germline V gene has CDR1 SGHVS and CDR2 FQNEAQ. V lost 4 bases, J lost 7 bases, and 19 bases lay in between. Incomplete CDR3 DNA: TGTGCCAGCAGCTCGTTGGGGGGGCTGTTAATCGGGGAG. As protein: CASSSLGGLLIGE. In full, the CDR3 reads CASSSLGGLLIGELFF. The variable domain in full, completed from reference TRBV7-8 and TRBJ2-2, reads GAGVSQSPRYKVAKRGQDVALRCDPISGHVSLFWYQQALGQGPEFLTYFQNEAQLDKSGLPSDRFFAERPEGSVSTLKIQRTQQEDSAVYLCASSSLGGLLIGELFFGEGSRLTVL.

Concerning this clone: The read ends 3 residues early relative to the CDR3; the germline J gene fills the gap. This chain uses TRBV2 with TRBJ2-2, with TRBD2 as a possible D gene (5 bases). The CDR3 covers 14 residues. Trimming stripped 6 bases from V and 4 bases from J, with 12 bases between. CDR1 is SNHLY and CDR2 is FYNNEI in the germline V gene. Partial CDR3 DNA: TGTGCCAGCAGCCGGTATGAGGGCACCGGGGAG. Translated, it gives CASSRYEGTGE. The whole CDR3 sequence is CASSRYEGTGELFF.

A note on this clone: Read coverage stops 3 residues before the CDR3 terminus; the germline J gene supplies the remainder. This rearrangement joins TRBV19 to TRBJ1-3, with D unclear. This CDR3 spans 14 amino acids. Germline-derived CDR1 and CDR2 are LNHDA and SQIVND (reference sequence). V lost 7 bases, J lost 2 bases, and 12 bases lay in between. The CDR3: CASNGRRPGNTIYF. The CDR3 bases that were read are TGTGCCAGTAATGGCAGGCGACCTGGAAACACC.